In its sample, the clone carrying this T cell receptor beta chain was seen once. Its antigen remains unidentified. These data come from a study of glioma-infiltrating T cells. Study conclusions and caveats: Above-expected tissue-blood divergence occurred in all gliomas, most in low-grade ones.

Using RNA template, CDR3s of TCR alpha and beta were amplified with iRepertoire arm-PCR. For one-step reverse transcription and amplification, 100-400 ng of tissue mRNA or PBMC total RNA was used. MiXCR, run by TCRdb on the multiplex PCR reads, gives a single entry per CDR3 protein. Here the sample spans about 110,000 distinct CDR3 sequences, around 25% being singletons. The germline CDR1 and CDR2 sequences are MNHEY and SVGAGI. Trimming shortened V by 6 bases and J by 16 bases, and 25 bases separated the two germline ends. The CDR3 is 14 residues long. Specimen: glioma tissue, nonneoplastic brain tissue, or PBMCs (not recorded which). The genes are TRBV6-5 and TRBJ2-1, with TRBD2 as a possible D gene (5 bases). The TCR originated in a human donor with low-grade glioma or glioblastoma, undergoing nonglioma brain surgery, or in good health (not recorded which). The chain's CDR3 is CASRGLLIYNEKFF. For the CDR3, the DNA is TGTGCCAGCAGAGGACTCCTCATATACAATGAGAAATTCTTC.